The 5 T cell receptor beta chains in this list originate from one sample, sequenced in a study of Graves' ophthalmopathy and Graves' hyperthyroidism. Scientists amplified the TCR beta CDR3 regions from RNA transcripts. Scientists carried out first-round RT-PCR using HTBI primers and then a second-round multiplex PCR. TCRdb fed the multiplex PCR reads into MiXCR, producing one record per CDR3 protein. The data contain some 1.1 million distinct CDR3 sequences, about two fifths of them singletons. The source material was peripheral blood or thyroid tissue (not recorded which). The source is an adult man with Graves' hyperthyroidism.

This clonotype showed up many times. The J gene is TRBJ1-6, the V gene TRBV9; D perhaps matches TRBD1 (6 bases). Trimming stripped 4 bases from V and 8 bases from J, with 16 bases between. CDR1 and CDR2 from the germline V gene are SGDLS and YYNGEE. The CDR3 is 15 residues long. CDR3 DNA: TGTGCCAGCAGCCCCGAAGGGGGTAGGGATTCACCCCTCCACTTT. As protein: CASSPEGGRDSPLHF.

In this sample, this clonotype turned up a few times. The J gene is TRBJ1-6, the V gene TRBV28; a weak D match, TRBD1 (5 bases). CDR1 and CDR2 (germline): MDHEN, SYDVKM. CDR3 length: 12 residues. Trimming took off 5 bases at V and 9 bases at J, with 8 bases between the two ends. DNA for the CDR3: TGTGCCAGCAGTGATGACAGTTCACCCCTCCACTTT. The encoded protein is CASSDDSSPLHF. The full variable domain, completed using reference TRBV28 and TRBJ1-6, is DVKVTQSSRYLVKRTGEKVFLECVQDMDHENMFWYRQDPGLGLRLIYFSYDVKMKEKGDIPEGYSVSREKKERFSLILESASTNQTSMYLCASSDDSSPLHFGNGTRLTVT.

V is TRBV12-3 or TRBV12-4 and J is TRBJ2-7; 7 bases agree with TRBD1. The V gene end was trimmed by 2 bases and the J gene end by 2 bases; junction bases not matched to a gene: 6. The CDR3 extends over 15 amino acids. CDR3 residues: CASSLPGQSTYEQYF. For the CDR3, the DNA is TGTGCCAGCAGTTTACCGGGACAGTCAACCTACGAGCAGTACTTC.

This clonotype was found many times. J is TRBJ1-4 and V is TRBV2; D uncertain. V was shortened by 6 bases and J by 11 bases, with 13 bases between the two germline ends. Germline lookup yields CDR1 SNHLY and CDR2 FYNNEI. CDR3 length: 12 amino acids. This CDR3 is CASSLTSTKLFF. CDR3 nucleotides: TGTGCCAGCAGCTTAACTTCCACGAAACTGTTTTTT.

This clonotype came up a few times. This chain connects TRBV4-3 to TRBJ1-5, with D possibly matching TRBD1 (5 bases). Trimming removed 0 bases at V and 6 bases at J, with 12 bases between. Germline V gene data show CDR1 as LGHNA and CDR2 as YSLEER. CDR3 length: 15 amino acids. The CDR3 spells CASSQDRRGRQPQHF. CDR3 DNA sequence: TGCGCCAGCAGCCAAGATAGAAGGGGTCGTCAGCCCCAGCATTTT.